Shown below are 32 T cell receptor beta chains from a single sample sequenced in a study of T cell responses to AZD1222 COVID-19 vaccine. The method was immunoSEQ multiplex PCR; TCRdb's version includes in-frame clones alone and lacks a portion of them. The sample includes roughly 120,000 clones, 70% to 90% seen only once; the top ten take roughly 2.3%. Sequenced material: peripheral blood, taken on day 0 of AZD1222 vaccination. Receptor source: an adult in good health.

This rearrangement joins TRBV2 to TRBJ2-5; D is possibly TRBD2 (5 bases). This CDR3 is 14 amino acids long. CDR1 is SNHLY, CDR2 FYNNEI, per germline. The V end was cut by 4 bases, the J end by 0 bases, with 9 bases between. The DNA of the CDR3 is TGTGCCAGCAGTGGGGGAGTTTACCAAGAGACCCAGTACTTC. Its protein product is CASSGGVYQETQYF.

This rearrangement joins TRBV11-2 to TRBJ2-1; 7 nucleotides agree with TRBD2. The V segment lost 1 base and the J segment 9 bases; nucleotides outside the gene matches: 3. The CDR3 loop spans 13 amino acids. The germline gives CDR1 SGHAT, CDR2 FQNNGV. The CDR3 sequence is CASSLVRGGEQFF. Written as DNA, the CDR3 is TGTGCCAGCAGCTTAGTTCGCGGGGGTGAGCAGTTCTTC. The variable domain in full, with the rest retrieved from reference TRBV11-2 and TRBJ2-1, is EAGVAQSPRYKIIEKRQSVAFWCNPISGHATLYWYQQILGQGPKLLIQFQNNGVVDDSQLPKDRFSAERLKGVDSTLKIQPAKLEDSAVYLCASSLVRGGEQFFGPGTRLTVL.

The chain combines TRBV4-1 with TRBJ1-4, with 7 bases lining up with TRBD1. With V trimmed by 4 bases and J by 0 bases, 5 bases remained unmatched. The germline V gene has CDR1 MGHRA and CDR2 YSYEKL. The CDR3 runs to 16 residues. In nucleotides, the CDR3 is TGCGCCAGCAGCCTGGGACAGTCAGCAACTAATGAAAAACTGTTTTTT. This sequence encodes CASSLGQSATNEKLFF.

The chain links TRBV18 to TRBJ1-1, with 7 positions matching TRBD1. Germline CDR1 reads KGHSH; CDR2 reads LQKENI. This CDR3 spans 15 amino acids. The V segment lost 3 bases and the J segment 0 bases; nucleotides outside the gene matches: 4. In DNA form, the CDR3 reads TGTGCCAGCTCACCCTCGGGACAGATGAACACTGAAGCTTTCTTT. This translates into CASSPSGQMNTEAFF.

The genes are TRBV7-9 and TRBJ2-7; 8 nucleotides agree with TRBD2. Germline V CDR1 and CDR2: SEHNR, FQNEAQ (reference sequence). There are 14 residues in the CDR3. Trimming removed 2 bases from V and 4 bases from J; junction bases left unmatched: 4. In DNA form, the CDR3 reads TGTGCCAGCAGCTTAACAGGGACTAGTTACGAGCAGTACTTC. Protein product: CASSLTGTSYEQYF.

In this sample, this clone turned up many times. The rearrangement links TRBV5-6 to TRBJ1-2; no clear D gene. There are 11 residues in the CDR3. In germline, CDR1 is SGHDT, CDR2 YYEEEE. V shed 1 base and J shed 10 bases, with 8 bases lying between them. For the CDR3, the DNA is TGTGCCAGCAGCTTGAACCTGGACTACACCTTC. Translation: CASSLNLDYTF.

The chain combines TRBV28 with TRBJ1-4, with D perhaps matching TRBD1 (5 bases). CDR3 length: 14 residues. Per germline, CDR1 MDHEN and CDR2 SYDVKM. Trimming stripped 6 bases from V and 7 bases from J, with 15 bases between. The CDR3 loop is CASRNSGTSEKLFF. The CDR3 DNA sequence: TGTGCCAGCAGGAACTCCGGGACGAGTGAAAAACTGTTTTTT. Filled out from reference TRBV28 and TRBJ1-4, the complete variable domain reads DVKVTQSSRYLVKRTGEKVFLECVQDMDHENMFWYRQDPGLGLRLIYFSYDVKMKEKGDIPEGYSVSREKKERFSLILESASTNQTSMYLCASRNSGTSEKLFFGSGTQLSVL.

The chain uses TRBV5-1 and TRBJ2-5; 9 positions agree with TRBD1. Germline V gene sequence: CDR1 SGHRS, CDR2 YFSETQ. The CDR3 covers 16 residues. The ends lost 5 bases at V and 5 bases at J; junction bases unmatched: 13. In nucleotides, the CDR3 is TGCGCCAGCAGTCTAACATCCGGGACAGGGACGGAGACCCAGTACTTC. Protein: CASSLTSGTGTETQYF.

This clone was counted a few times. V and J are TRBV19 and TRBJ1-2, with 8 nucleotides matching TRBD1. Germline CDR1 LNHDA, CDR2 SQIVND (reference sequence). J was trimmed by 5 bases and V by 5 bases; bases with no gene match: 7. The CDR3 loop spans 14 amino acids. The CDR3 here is CASSPGGVGYGYTF. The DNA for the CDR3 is TGTGCCAGTAGTCCAGGGGGCGTAGGATATGGCTACACCTTC.

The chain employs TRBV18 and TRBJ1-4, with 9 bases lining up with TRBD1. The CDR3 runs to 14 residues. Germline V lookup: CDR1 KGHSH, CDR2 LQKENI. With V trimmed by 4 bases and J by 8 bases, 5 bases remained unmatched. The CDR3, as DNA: TGTGCCAGCTCACAACAGGGGGCCGGGGAAAAACTGTTTTTT. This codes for CASSQQGAGEKLFF.

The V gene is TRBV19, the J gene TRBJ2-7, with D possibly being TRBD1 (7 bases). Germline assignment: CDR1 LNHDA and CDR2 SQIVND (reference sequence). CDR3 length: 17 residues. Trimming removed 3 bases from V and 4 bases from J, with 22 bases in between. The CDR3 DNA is TGTGCCAGTAGTATTCGGGCGGAGGGACAGTGGAATTACGAGCAGTACTTC. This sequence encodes CASSIRAEGQWNYEQYF.

The CDR3 nucleotides read TGCAGTGCTAGTTGGTTGGAGGGCGGGACGGGGCAGTATTTT. This codes for CSASWLEGGTGQYF. The chain employs TRBV20-1 and TRBJ2-3, with D possibly matching TRBD2 (6 bases). There are 14 residues in the CDR3. Germline CDR1 DFQATT, CDR2 SNEGSKA (reference sequence). V dropped 3 bases and J dropped 11 bases, with 21 bases sitting between them.

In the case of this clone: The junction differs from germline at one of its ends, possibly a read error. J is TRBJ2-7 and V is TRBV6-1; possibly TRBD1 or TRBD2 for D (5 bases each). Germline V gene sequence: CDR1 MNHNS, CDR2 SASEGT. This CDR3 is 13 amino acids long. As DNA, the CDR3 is TGTGCCAGCAGTGAAGACTCGAGGGACCAAAGGCGGTTC. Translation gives CASSEDSRDQRRF.

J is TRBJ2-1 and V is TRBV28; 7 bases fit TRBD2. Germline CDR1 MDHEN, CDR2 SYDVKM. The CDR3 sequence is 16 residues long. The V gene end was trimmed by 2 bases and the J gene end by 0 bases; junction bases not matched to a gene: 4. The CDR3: CASSLRGGSSYNEQFF. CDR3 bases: TGTGCCAGCAGTTTACGGGGCGGGAGCTCCTACAATGAGCAGTTCTTC.

For the CDR3, the DNA is TGTGCCAGCAGCCCGGACAGGAGAAACTATGGCTACACCTTC. This translates into CASSPDRRNYGYTF. The chain has TRBV5-6 and TRBJ1-2; 7 bases line up with TRBD1. J was trimmed by 2 bases and V by 4 bases; bases with no gene match: 5. This CDR3 is built from 14 residues. Germline V gives CDR1 SGHDT, CDR2 YYEEEE.

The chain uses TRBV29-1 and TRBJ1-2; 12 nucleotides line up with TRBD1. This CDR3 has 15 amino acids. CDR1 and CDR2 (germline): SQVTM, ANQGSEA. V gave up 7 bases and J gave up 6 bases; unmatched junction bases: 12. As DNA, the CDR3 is TGCAGCGCCCATAAACCGGGACAGGGGGCGGATGGCTACACCTTC. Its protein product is CSAHKPGQGADGYTF. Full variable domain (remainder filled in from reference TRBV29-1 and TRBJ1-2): SAVISQKPSRDICQRGTSLTIQCQVDSQVTMMFWYRQQPGQSLTLIATANQGSEATYESGFVIDKFPISRPNLTFSTLTVSNMSPEDSSIYLCSAHKPGQGADGYTFGSGTRLTVV.

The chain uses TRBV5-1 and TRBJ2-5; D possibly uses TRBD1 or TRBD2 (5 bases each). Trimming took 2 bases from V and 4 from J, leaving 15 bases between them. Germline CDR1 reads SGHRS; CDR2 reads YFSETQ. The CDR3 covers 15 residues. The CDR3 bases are TGCGCCAGCAGCTTAGGACCAATTGGGGGAGAGACCCAGTACTTC. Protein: CASSLGPIGGETQYF.

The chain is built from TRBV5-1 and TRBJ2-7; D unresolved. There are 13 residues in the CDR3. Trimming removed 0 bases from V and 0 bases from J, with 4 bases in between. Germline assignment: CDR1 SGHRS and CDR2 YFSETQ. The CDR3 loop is CASSLGSSYEQYF. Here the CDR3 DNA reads TGCGCCAGCAGCTTGGGGAGCTCCTACGAGCAGTACTTC.

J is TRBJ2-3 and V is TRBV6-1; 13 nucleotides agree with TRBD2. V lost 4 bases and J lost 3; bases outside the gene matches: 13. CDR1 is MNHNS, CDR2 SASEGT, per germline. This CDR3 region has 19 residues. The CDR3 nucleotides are TGTGCCAGCAGTGGGAGGACTAGCGGGAGAACGGTTGGGACAGATACGCAGTATTTT. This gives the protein CASSGRTSGRTVGTDTQYF.

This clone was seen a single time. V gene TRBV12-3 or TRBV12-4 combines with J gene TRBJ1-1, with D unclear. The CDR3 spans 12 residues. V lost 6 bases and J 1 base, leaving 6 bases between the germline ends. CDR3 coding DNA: TGTGCCAGCAGAGAGGCGAACACTGAAGCTTTCTTT. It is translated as CASREANTEAFF.

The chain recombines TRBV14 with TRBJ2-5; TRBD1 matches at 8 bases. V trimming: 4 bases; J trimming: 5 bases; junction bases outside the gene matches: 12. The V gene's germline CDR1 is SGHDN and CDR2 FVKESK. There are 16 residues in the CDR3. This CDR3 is CASSLKHRGSGETQYF. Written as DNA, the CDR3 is TGTGCCAGCAGCCTAAAACACAGGGGGTCGGGGGAGACCCAGTACTTC. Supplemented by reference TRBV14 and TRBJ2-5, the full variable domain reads EAGVTQFPSHSVIEKGQTVTLRCDPISGHDNLYWYRRVMGKEIKFLLHFVKESKQDESGMPNNRFLAERTGGTYSTLKVQPAELEDSGVYFCASSLKHRGSGETQYFGPGTRLLVL.

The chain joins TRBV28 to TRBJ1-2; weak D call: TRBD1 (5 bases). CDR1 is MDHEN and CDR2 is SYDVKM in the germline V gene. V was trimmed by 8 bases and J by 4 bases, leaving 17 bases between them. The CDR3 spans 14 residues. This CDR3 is CASYGAGLVYGYTF. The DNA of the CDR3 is TGTGCCAGCTACGGGGCAGGCCTTGTCTATGGCTACACCTTC.

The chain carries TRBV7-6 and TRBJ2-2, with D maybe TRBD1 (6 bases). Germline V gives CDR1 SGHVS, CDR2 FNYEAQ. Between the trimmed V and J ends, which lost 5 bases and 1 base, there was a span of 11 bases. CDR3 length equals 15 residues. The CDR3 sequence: CASSLEGGNTGELFF. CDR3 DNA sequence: TGTGCCAGCAGCCTAGAAGGGGGGAACACCGGGGAGCTGTTTTTT.

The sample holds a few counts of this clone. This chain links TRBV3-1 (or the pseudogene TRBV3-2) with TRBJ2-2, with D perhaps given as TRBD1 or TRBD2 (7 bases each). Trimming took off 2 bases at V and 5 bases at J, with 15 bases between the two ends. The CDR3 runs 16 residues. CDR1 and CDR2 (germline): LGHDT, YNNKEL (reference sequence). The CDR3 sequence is CASSQMGGGSTGELFF. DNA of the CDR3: TGTGCCAGCAGCCAAATGGGAGGGGGCTCGACCGGGGAGCTGTTTTTT.

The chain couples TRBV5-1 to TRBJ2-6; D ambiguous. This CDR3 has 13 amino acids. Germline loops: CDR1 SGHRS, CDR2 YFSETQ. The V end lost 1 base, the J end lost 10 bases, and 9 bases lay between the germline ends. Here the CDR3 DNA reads TGCGCCAGCAGCTTGATAGGAATTAACGTCCTGACTTTC. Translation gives CASSLIGINVLTF. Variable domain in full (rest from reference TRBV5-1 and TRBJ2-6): KAGVTQTPRYLIKTRGQQVTLSCSPISGHRSVSWYQQTPGQGLQFLFEYFSETQRNKGNFPGRFSGRQFSNSRSEMNVSTLELGDSALYLCASSLIGINVLTFGAGSRLTVL.

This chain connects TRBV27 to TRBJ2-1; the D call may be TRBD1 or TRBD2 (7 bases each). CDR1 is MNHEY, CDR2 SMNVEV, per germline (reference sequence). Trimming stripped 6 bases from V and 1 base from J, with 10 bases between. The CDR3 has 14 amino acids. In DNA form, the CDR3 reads TGTGCCAGCAGGCAGGGGGGGTCCTACAATGAGCAGTTCTTC. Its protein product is CASRQGGSYNEQFF.

CDR3 sequence reads: CASMPPGGSYEQYF. CDR3 nucleotide sequence: TGTGCCAGCATGCCCCCCGGGGGCTCCTACGAGCAGTACTTC. The chain couples TRBV6-5 to TRBJ2-7; weak D call: TRBD2 (6 bases). Germline CDR1 and CDR2: MNHEY and SVGAGI. Trimming took 7 bases from V and 0 from J, leaving 13 bases between them. CDR3 length: 14 amino acids.

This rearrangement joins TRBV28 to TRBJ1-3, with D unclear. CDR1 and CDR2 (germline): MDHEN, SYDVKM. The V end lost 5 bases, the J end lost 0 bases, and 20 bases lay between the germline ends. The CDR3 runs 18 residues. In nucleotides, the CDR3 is TGTGCCAGCAGTCCCATCCTACGAGGACGAAGCTCTGGAAACACCATATATTTT. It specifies CASSPILRGRSSGNTIYF.

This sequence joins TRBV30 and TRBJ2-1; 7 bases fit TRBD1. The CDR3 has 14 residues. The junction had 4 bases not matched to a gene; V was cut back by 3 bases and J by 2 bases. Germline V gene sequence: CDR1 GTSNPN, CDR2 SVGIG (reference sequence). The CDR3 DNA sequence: TGTGCCTGGAGGGGAGACAGGGCCTACAATGAGCAGTTCTTC. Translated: CAWRGDRAYNEQFF.

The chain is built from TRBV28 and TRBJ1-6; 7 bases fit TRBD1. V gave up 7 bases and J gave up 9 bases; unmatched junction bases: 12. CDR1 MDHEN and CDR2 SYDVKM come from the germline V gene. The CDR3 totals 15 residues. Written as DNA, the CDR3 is TGTGCCAGCACCCCCCCAGGGGGGATAGTTTCACCCCTCCACTTT. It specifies CASTPPGGIVSPLHF.

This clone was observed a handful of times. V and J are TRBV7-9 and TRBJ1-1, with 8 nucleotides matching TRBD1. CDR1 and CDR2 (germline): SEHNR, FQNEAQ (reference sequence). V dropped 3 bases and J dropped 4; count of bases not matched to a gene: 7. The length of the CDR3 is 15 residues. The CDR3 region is CASSFQGQGTTEAFF. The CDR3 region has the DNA TGTGCCAGCAGCTTCCAAGGACAGGGAACCACTGAAGCTTTCTTT.

CDR3 protein: CASSGTSGGATGELFF. In nucleotides, the CDR3 is TGTGCCAGCAGCGGGACTAGCGGGGGGGCAACCGGGGAGCTGTTTTTT. The gene calls are TRBV9 and TRBJ2-2; 15 nucleotides match TRBD2. Germline CDR1 reads SGDLS; CDR2 reads YYNGEE. CDR3 length: 16 residues. After removal of 3 bases from V and 5 bases from J, the junction contained 2 bases not matched to a gene.